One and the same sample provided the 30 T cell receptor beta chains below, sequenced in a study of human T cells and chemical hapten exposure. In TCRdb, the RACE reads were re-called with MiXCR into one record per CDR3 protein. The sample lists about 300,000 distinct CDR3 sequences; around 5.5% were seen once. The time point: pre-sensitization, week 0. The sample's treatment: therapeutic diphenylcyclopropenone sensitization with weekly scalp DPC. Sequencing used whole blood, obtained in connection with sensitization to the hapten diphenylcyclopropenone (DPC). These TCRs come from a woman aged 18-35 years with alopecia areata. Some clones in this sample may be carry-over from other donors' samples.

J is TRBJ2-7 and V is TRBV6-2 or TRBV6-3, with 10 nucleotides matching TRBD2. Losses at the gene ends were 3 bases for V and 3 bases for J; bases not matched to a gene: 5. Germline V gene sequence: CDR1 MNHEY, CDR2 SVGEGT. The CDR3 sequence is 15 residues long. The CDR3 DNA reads TGTGCCAGCAGTTATAAGCGGACTAGCGGCTACGAGCAGTACTTC. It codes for CASSYKRTSGYEQYF.

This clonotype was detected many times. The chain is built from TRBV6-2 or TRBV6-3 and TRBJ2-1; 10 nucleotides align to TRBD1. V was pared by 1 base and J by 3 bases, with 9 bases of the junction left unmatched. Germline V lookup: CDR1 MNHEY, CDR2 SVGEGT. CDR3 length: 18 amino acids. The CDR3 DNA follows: TGTGCCAGCAGTTACTACTCGGCGGGACAGGGGCACTACAATGAGCAGTTCTTC. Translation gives CASSYYSAGQGHYNEQFF.

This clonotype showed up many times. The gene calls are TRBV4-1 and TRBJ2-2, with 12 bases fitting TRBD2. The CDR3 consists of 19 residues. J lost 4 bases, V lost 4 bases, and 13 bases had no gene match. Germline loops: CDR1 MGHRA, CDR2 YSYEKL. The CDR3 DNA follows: TGCGCCAGCAGCCGGAACTTGGGACTAGCGGGTACCGCCACCGGGGAGCTGTTTTTT. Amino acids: CASSRNLGLAGTATGELFF.

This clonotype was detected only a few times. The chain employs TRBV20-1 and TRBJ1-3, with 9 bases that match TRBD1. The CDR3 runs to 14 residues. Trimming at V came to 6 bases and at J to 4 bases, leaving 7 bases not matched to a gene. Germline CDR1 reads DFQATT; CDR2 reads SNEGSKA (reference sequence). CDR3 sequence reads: CSAPDRGSGNTIYF. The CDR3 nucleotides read TGCAGTGCGCCGGACAGGGGATCAGGAAACACCATATATTTT.

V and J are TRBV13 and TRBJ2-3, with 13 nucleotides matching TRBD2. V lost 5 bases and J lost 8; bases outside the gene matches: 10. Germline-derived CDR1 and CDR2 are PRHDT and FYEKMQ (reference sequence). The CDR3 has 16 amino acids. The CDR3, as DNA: TGTGCCAGCAGCGGTCGACTAGCGGGGGGTCTGTCTACGCAGTATTTT. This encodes CASSGRLAGGLSTQYF.

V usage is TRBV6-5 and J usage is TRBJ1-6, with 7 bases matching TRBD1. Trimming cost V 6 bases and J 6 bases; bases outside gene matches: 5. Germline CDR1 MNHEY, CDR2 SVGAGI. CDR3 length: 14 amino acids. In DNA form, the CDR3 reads TGTGCCAGCAGCCGACAGGGAGGTAATTCACCCCTCCACTTT. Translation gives CASSRQGGNSPLHF.

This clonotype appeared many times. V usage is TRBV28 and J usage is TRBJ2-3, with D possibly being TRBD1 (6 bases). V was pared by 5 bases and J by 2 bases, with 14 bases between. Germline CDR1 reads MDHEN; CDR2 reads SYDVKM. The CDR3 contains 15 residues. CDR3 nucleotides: TGTGCCAGCAGTCCCCTACAGGGAAACACAGATACGCAGTATTTT. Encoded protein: CASSPLQGNTDTQYF.

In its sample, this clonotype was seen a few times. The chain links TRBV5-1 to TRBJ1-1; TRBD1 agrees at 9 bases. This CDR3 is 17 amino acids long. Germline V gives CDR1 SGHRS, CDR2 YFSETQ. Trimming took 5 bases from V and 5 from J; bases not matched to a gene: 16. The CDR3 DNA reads TGCGCCAGCAGGCAAACCCTAAATACAGGGGGCAGGACTGAAGCTTTCTTT. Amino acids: CASRQTLNTGGRTEAFF.

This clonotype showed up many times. The DNA of the CDR3 is TGTGCCAGCAGCCAAGGTCTGGACACTGAAGCTTTCTTT. This sequence encodes CASSQGLDTEAFF. This chain connects TRBV14 to TRBJ1-1; no clear D. With 1 base removed from V and 3 bases from J, the gap between germline ends came to 6 bases. The germline V gene encodes CDR1 SGHDN and CDR2 FVKESK. CDR3 length: 13 amino acids. Full variable domain (outside the CDR3, taken from reference TRBV14 and TRBJ1-1): EAGVTQFPSHSVIEKGQTVTLRCDPISGHDNLYWYRRVMGKEIKFLLHFVKESKQDESGMPNNRFLAERTGGTYSTLKVQPAELEDSGVYFCASSQGLDTEAFFGQGTRLTVV.

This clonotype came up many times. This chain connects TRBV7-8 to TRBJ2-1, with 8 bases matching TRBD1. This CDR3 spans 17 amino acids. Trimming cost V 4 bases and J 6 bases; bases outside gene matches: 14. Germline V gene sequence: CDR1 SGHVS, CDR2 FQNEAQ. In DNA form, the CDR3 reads TGTGCCAGCAGCTCCCGAGGGCAGGCAGGGGGCTTCAATGAGCAGTTCTTC. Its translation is CASSSRGQAGGFNEQFF.

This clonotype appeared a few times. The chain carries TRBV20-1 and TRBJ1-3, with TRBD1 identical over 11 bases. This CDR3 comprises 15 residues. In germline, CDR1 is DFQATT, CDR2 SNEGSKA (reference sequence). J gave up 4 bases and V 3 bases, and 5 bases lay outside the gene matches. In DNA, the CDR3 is TGCAGTGCTAGCCTCGGACAGGGGGCGGGAAACACCATATATTTT. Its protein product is CSASLGQGAGNTIYF.

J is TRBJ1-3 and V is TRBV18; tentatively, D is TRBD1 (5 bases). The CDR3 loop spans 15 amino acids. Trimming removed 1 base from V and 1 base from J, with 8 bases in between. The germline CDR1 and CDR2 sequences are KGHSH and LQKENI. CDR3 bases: TGTGCCAGCTCACCACGGGGCCGGTCTGGAAACACCATATATTTT. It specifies CASSPRGRSGNTIYF. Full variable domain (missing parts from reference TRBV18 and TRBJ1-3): NAGVMQNPRHLVRRRGQEARLRCSPMKGHSHVYWYRQLPEEGLKFMVYLQKENIIDESGMPKERFSAEFPKEGPSILRIQQVVRGDSAAYFCASSPRGRSGNTIYFGEGSWLTVV.

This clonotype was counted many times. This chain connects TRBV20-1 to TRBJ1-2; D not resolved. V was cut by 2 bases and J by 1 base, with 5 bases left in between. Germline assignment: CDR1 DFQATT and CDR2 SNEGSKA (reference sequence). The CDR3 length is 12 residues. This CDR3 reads CSARLDNYGYTF. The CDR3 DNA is TGCAGTGCTAGACTTGATAACTATGGCTACACCTTC.

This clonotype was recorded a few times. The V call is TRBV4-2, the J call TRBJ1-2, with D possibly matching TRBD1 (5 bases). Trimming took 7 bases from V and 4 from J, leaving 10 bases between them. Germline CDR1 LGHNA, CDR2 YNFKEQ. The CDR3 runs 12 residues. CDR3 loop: CASTDSSYGYTF. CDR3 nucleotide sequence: TGTGCCAGCACAGACAGTTCCTATGGCTACACCTTC.

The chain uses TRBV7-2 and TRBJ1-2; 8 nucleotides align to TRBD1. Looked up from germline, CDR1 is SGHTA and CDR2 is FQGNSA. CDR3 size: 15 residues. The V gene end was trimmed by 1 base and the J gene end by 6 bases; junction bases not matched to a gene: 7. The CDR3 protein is CASSLEGRGRNGYTF. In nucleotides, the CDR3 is TGTGCCAGCAGCTTAGAGGGCAGGGGGCGGAATGGCTACACCTTC. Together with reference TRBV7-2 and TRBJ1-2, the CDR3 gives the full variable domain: GAGVSQSPSNKVTEKGKDVELRCDPISGHTALYWYRQSLGQGLEFLIYFQGNSAPDKSGLPSDRFSAERTGGSVSTLTIQRTQQEDSAVYLCASSLEGRGRNGYTFGSGTRLTVV.

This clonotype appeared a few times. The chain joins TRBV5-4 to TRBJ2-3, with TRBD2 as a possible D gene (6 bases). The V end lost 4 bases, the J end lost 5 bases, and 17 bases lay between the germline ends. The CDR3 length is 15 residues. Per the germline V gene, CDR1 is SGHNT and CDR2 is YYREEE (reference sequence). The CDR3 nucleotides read TGTGCCAGCAGCGGCGGGACCGGGGGTGGAGATACGCAGTATTTT. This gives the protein CASSGGTGGGDTQYF. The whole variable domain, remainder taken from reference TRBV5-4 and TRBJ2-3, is ETGVTQSPTHLIKTRGQQVTLRCSSQSGHNTVSWYQQALGQGPQFIFQYYREEENGRGNFPPRFSGLQFPNYSSELNVNALELDDSALYLCASSGGTGGGDTQYFGPGTRLTVL.

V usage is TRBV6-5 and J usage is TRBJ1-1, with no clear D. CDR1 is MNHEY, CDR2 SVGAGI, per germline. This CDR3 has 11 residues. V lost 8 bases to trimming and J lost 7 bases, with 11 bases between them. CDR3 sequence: CASSTSYEAFF. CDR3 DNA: TGTGCCAGCTCGACCTCCTATGAAGCTTTCTTT.

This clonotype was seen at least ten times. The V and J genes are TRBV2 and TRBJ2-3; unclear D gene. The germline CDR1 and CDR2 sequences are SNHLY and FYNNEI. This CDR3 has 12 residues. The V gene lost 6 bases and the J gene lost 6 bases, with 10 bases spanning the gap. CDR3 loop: CASRVSRDTQYF. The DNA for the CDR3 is TGTGCCAGCAGAGTATCGCGGGATACGCAGTATTTT.

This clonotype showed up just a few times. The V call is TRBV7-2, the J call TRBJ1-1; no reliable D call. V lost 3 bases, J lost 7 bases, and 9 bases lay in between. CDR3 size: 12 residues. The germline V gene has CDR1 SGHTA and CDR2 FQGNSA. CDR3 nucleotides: TGTGCCAGCAGCTTTAAGAGGGATGAAGCTTTCTTT. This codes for CASSFKRDEAFF. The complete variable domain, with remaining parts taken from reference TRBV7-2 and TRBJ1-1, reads GAGVSQSPSNKVTEKGKDVELRCDPISGHTALYWYRQSLGQGLEFLIYFQGNSAPDKSGLPSDRFSAERTGGSVSTLTIQRTQQEDSAVYLCASSFKRDEAFFGQGTRLTVV.

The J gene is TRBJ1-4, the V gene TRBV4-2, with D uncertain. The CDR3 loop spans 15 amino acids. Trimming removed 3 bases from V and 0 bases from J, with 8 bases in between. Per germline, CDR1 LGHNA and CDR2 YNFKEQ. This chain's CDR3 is CASSQAVPTNEKLFF. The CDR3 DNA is TGTGCCAGCAGCCAGGCGGTCCCAACTAATGAAAAACTGTTTTTT.

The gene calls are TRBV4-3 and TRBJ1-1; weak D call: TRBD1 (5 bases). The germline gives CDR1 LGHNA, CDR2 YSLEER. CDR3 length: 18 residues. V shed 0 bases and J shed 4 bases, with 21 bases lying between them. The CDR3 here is CASSQDPGQGNDPTEAFF. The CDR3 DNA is TGCGCCAGCAGCCAAGATCCGGGGCAGGGAAATGACCCCACTGAAGCTTTCTTT.

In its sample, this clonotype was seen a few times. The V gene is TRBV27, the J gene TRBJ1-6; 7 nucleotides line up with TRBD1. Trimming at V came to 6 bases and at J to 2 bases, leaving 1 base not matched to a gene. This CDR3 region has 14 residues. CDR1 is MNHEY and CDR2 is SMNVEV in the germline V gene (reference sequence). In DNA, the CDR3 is TGTGCCAGCAGGACAGGGACCTATAATTCACCCCTCCACTTT. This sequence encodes CASRTGTYNSPLHF.

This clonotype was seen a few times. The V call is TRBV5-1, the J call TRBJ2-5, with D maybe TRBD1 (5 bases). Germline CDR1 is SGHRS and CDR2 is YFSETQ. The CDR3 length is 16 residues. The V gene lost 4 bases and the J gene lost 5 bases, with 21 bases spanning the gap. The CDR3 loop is CASSPRVSGISETQYF. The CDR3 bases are TGCGCCAGCAGCCCCAGGGTTTCAGGTATCTCGGAGACCCAGTACTTC.

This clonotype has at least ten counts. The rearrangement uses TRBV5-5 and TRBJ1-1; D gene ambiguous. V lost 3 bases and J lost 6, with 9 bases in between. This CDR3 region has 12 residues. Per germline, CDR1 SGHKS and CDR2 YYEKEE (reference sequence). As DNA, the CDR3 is TGTGCCAGCAGCTCACCGGGGTCTGAAGCTTTCTTT. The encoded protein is CASSSPGSEAFF.

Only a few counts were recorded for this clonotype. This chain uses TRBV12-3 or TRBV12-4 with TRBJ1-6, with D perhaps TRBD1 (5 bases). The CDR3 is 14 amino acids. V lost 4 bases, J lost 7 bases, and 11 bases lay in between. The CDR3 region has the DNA TGTGCCAGCAGTTCCAGGGTTACGAATTCACCCCTCCACTTT. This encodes CASSSRVTNSPLHF.

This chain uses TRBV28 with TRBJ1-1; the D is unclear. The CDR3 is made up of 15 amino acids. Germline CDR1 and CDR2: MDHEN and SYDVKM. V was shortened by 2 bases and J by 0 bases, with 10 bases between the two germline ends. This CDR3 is CASSLSANMNTEAFF. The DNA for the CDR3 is TGTGCCAGCAGTTTAAGTGCGAACATGAACACTGAAGCTTTCTTT.

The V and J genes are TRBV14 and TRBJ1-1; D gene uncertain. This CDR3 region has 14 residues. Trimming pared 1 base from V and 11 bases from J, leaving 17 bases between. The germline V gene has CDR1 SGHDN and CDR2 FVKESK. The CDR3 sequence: CASSQVAGSVYAFF. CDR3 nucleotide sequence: TGTGCCAGCAGCCAAGTTGCGGGGTCCGTTTACGCTTTCTTT.

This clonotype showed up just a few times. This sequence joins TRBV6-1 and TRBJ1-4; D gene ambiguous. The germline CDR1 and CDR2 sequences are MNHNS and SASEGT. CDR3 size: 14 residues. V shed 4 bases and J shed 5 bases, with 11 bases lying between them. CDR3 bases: TGTGCCAGCAGTGTTGGCGCAGGAAATGAAAAACTGTTTTTT. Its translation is CASSVGAGNEKLFF.

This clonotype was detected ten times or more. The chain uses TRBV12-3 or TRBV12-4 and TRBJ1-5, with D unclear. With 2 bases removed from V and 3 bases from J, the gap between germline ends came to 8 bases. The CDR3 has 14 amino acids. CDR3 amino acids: CASSLIGSNQPQHF. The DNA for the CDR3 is TGTGCCAGCAGTTTAATAGGGTCCAATCAGCCCCAGCATTTT.

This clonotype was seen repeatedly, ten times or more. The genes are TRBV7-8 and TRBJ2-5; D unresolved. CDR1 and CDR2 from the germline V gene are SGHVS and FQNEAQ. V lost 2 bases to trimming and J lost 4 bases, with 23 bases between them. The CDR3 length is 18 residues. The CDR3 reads CASSLNYLLDSRRETQYF. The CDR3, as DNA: TGTGCCAGCAGCTTAAATTACCTCCTGGATTCGAGAAGAGAGACCCAGTACTTC.